This T cell receptor (beta chain) was documented in a study of T cell changes during pregnancy in multiple sclerosis. This CDR3 is built from 11 residues. The V gene lost 7 bases and the J gene lost 5 bases, with 11 bases spanning the gap. The germline CDR1 and CDR2 sequences are DFQATT and SNEGSKA (reference sequence). The table came from immunoSEQ multiplex PCR; TCRdb's copy has only in-frame clones and leaves some out. The sample consists of 30,000 to 45,000 clones, roughly 94% of them appearing once. This chain joins TRBV20-1 and TRBJ1-1, with D possibly matching TRBD1 (5 bases). The source material was CD4+ T cells from peripheral blood mononuclear cells, sampled after pregnancy. This sequence was found in a female donor with multiple sclerosis, enrolled in a pregnancy study. Written as DNA, the CDR3 is TGCAGTGTTTCACAGGCAACTGAAGCTTTCTTT. Translated, it gives CSVSQATEAFF.